These 29 T cell receptor beta chains were all obtained from the same sample, sequenced in a study of T cell changes during pregnancy in multiple sclerosis. This table comes from immunoSEQ multiplex PCR, and its TCRdb copy is limited to in-frame clones, with some not included. Of about 75,000 clones in the sample, about 89% are singletons; the top ten hold 0.43%. The source was CD4+ T cells from peripheral blood mononuclear cells, collected before pregnancy. Every receptor here comes from a female donor with multiple sclerosis, enrolled in a pregnancy study.

The chain combines TRBV9 with TRBJ2-2; the match to TRBD2 covers 11 bases. CDR3 length equals 18 residues. The germline V gene has CDR1 SGDLS and CDR2 YYNGEE. Trimming removed 0 bases from V and 0 bases from J; junction bases left unmatched: 4. The CDR3 reads CASSVARLAGPNTGELFF. The CDR3 bases are TGTGCCAGCAGCGTAGCAAGACTAGCGGGGCCGAACACCGGGGAGCTGTTTTTT.

This clone has just a few counts. The chain joins TRBV4-1 to TRBJ2-1, with D unclear. Germline V lookup: CDR1 MGHRA, CDR2 YSYEKL. The CDR3 is 12 residues long. Trimming cost V 2 bases and J 8 bases, with 7 bases left between them. This CDR3 is CASSQQFDEQFF. The CDR3 DNA follows: TGCGCCAGCAGCCAACAGTTCGATGAGCAGTTCTTC.

The chain combines TRBV5-4 with TRBJ1-6; D unclear. The V gene lost 0 bases and the J gene lost 3 bases, with 7 bases spanning the gap. CDR1 SGHNT and CDR2 YYREEE come from the germline V gene (reference sequence). The CDR3 loop spans 15 amino acids. CDR3 loop: CASSLVPDYNSPLHF. As DNA, the CDR3 is TGTGCCAGCAGCTTGGTGCCAGACTATAATTCACCCCTCCACTTT.

The J gene is TRBJ2-3, the V gene TRBV27; TRBD1 matches 7 bases. V lost 8 bases, J lost 2 bases, and 19 bases stayed unmatched. The CDR3 runs 18 residues. CDR1 and CDR2 from the germline V gene are MNHEY and SMNVEV (reference sequence). The CDR3 loop reads CASSLPPDAGTVTDTQYF. The DNA for the CDR3 is TGTGCCAGCTCCCTGCCCCCAGACGCCGGGACAGTCACAGATACGCAGTATTTT.

This clone came up a few times. This chain's CDR3 is CATSRDRVLREQYF. The CDR3 DNA sequence: TGTGCCACCAGCAGAGACAGGGTCCTCAGGGAGCAGTACTTC. V gene TRBV15 combines with J gene TRBJ2-7, with D perhaps TRBD1 (5 bases). V was shortened by 0 bases and J by 7 bases, with 13 bases between the two germline ends. The germline gives CDR1 LNHNV, CDR2 YYDKDF (reference sequence). The length of the CDR3 is 14 residues.

The chain has TRBV30 and TRBJ2-5; 11 positions agree with TRBD2. With 7 bases clipped from V and 3 bases from J, the junction kept 4 bases outside the gene matches. The CDR3 spans 13 residues. In germline, CDR1 is GTSNPN, CDR2 SVGIG (reference sequence). The DNA for the CDR3 is TGTGCCTCTTCGGGACTAGCGGAAGAGACCCAGTACTTC. This translates into CASSGLAEETQYF.

The chain combines TRBV19 with TRBJ2-7; D perhaps matches TRBD2 (6 bases). There are 14 residues in the CDR3. Trimming removed 4 bases at V and 6 bases at J, with 16 bases between. The germline V gene encodes CDR1 LNHDA and CDR2 SQIVND (reference sequence). CDR3 sequence reads: CASSTGLPQIEQYF. The CDR3 DNA reads TGTGCCAGTAGTACGGGACTTCCCCAGATCGAGCAGTACTTC.

This clone was recorded only once. The rearrangement uses TRBV21-1 and TRBJ2-7; the table gives TRBD1 as D, unverified against the DNA. TRBV21-1 is given as a pseudogene. The CDR3 is made up of 19 amino acids. The CDR3 sequence is CASSKSRDSPTGSNDEQYF. The CDR3 coding sequence is TGTGCCAGCAGCAAAAGCCGAGACTCCCCGACAGGGAGCAACGACGAGCAGTACTTC.

The chain links TRBV29-1 to TRBJ2-7; D remains unclear. Trimming cost V 5 bases and J 0 bases, with 11 bases left between them. There are 13 residues in the CDR3. The germline CDR1 and CDR2 sequences are SQVTM and ANQGSEA. The CDR3 here is CSVKRLFSYEQYF. The CDR3 DNA sequence: TGCAGCGTTAAGCGCCTATTCTCCTACGAGCAGTACTTC.

V usage is TRBV9 and J usage is TRBJ1-1; 8 bases are shared with TRBD1. The CDR3 length is 15 residues. V lost 1 base to trimming and J lost 1 base; unmatched junction nucleotides: 3. CDR1 is SGDLS and CDR2 is YYNGEE in the germline V gene. This chain's CDR3 is CASSVSGTGNTEAFF. Written as DNA, the CDR3 is TGTGCCAGCAGCGTATCTGGGACAGGGAACACTGAAGCTTTCTTT.

This clone was detected once. This chain uses TRBV29-1 with TRBJ2-2; TRBD1 might be the D (6 bases). The length of the CDR3 is 17 residues. V lost 0 bases and J 0 bases, leaving 14 bases between the germline ends. Germline lookup yields CDR1 SQVTM and CDR2 ANQGSEA. CDR3 coding DNA: TGCAGCGTTGAAGACCACCGGACAGCGACGAACACCGGGGAGCTGTTTTTT. Translation: CSVEDHRTATNTGELFF.

The rearrangement uses TRBV5-1 and TRBJ2-1, with 13 bases identical to TRBD2. Germline V gene data show CDR1 as SGHRS and CDR2 as YFSETQ. This CDR3 comprises 16 residues. V dropped 0 bases and J dropped 6; count of bases not matched to a gene: 3. CDR3 residues: CASSLARTSGGNEQFF. In nucleotides, the CDR3 is TGCGCCAGCAGCTTGGCCCGGACTAGCGGGGGCAATGAGCAGTTCTTC.

This clone was seen once. The genes are TRBV4-1 and TRBJ2-1, with 9 bases fitting TRBD2. Germline V gene sequence: CDR1 MGHRA, CDR2 YSYEKL. V was pared by 3 bases and J by 1 base, with 7 bases of the junction left unmatched. The CDR3 runs to 17 residues. The CDR3: CASSHPNSGSSYNEQFF. The CDR3, as DNA: TGCGCCAGCAGCCACCCCAATAGCGGGAGTTCCTACAATGAGCAGTTCTTC.

J is TRBJ2-7 and V is TRBV7-2; 13 bases fit TRBD2. Germline CDR1 reads SGHTA; CDR2 reads FQGNSA. The CDR3 runs 19 residues. V shed 6 bases and J 0 bases; nucleotides not matched to a gene: 14. This CDR3 is CASSSPPGTSGASSYEQYF. The CDR3 DNA reads TGTGCCAGCAGTTCTCCCCCCGGGACTAGCGGGGCTAGCTCCTACGAGCAGTACTTC. Based on the CDR3 plus reference TRBV7-2 and TRBJ2-7, the full variable domain is GAGVSQSPSNKVTEKGKDVELRCDPISGHTALYWYRQSLGQGLEFLIYFQGNSAPDKSGLPSDRFSAERTGGSVSTLTIQRTQQEDSAVYLCASSSPPGTSGASSYEQYFGPGTRLTVT.

CDR3 sequence: CASSPPDRETEAFF. CDR3 nucleotides: TGTGCCAGCAGCCCGCCGGACAGAGAGACTGAAGCTTTCTTT. This rearrangement joins TRBV7-6 to TRBJ1-1, with TRBD1 as a possible D gene (6 bases). CDR3 size: 14 residues. Trimming stripped 5 bases from V and 5 bases from J, with 15 bases between. Germline V gene lookup returns CDR1 SGHVS and CDR2 FNYEAQ.

This chain connects TRBV30 to TRBJ1-2; no clear D gene. The CDR3 has 13 residues. Trimming pared 7 bases from V and 5 bases from J, leaving 17 bases between. Germline CDR1 reads GTSNPN; CDR2 reads SVGIG (reference sequence). The CDR3 spells CASRWQAEYGYTF. CDR3 coding DNA: TGTGCCTCCCGCTGGCAGGCCGAATATGGCTACACCTTC.

V and J are TRBV23-1 and TRBJ2-7, with a possible D match to TRBD1 (6 bases). TRBV23-1 is designated an ORF whose function remains uncertain. The V and J ends lost 0 bases and 2 bases respectively, with 14 bases between them. The CDR3 is made up of 16 amino acids. The CDR3 DNA reads TGCGCCAGCAGTCAATCACAGGACAGAAAGACCTACGAGCAGTACTTC. Translating gives CASSQSQDRKTYEQYF.

V and J are TRBV6-5 and TRBJ2-2, with 7 bases that match TRBD2. This CDR3 spans 15 amino acids. V was pared by 4 bases and J by 5 bases, with 7 bases of the junction left unmatched. Germline CDR1 MNHEY, CDR2 SVGAGI. In DNA, the CDR3 is TGTGCCAGCAGTTCCCCCGGGAGGAGGACCGGGGAGCTGTTTTTT. This gives the protein CASSSPGRRTGELFF.

This clone was seen a few times. This chain uses TRBV29-1 with TRBJ1-2; maybe TRBD1 (5 bases). Germline V gene data show CDR1 as SQVTM and CDR2 as ANQGSEA. Trimming shortened V by 6 bases and J by 8 bases, and 22 bases separated the two germline ends. The CDR3 is 14 residues long. The CDR3 sequence is CSVGEQESVHGYTF. CDR3 nucleotides: TGCAGCGTAGGCGAACAGGAATCTGTACACGGCTACACCTTC.

This chain connects TRBV19 to TRBJ1-4, with TRBD1 matching over 7 bases. V dropped 8 bases and J dropped 5; count of bases not matched to a gene: 11. This CDR3 comprises 15 residues. The germline CDR1 and CDR2 sequences are LNHDA and SQIVND (reference sequence). CDR3 loop: CASGKTGTANEKLFF. DNA for the CDR3: TGTGCCAGTGGAAAAACCGGGACAGCAAATGAAAAACTGTTTTTT.

The CDR3 DNA sequence: TGTGCCAGCCAAATAGCGGGACCCACAGATACGCAGTATTTT. This encodes CASQIAGPTDTQYF. The chain recombines TRBV2 with TRBJ2-3; the match to TRBD2 covers 8 bases. The J segment lost 2 bases and the V segment lost 8 bases, leaving 6 bases of the junction unmatched. Germline V gives CDR1 SNHLY, CDR2 FYNNEI. The CDR3 covers 14 residues.

The chain uses TRBV30 and TRBJ1-2; 8 bases match TRBD1. This CDR3 spans 15 amino acids. Germline CDR1 and CDR2: GTSNPN and SVGIG (reference sequence). The ends lost 4 bases at V and 4 bases at J; junction bases unmatched: 11. CDR3 region: CAWTAGGSAIYGYTF. The DNA of the CDR3 is TGTGCCTGGACGGCAGGGGGCTCGGCGATCTATGGCTACACCTTC.

The chain employs TRBV28 and TRBJ2-5; maybe TRBD1 (5 bases). Trimming removed 6 bases from V and 4 bases from J, with 9 bases in between. Germline loops: CDR1 MDHEN, CDR2 SYDVKM. The CDR3 is 12 amino acids. CDR3 sequence: CASRGQGETQYF. CDR3 coding DNA: TGTGCCAGCAGGGGCCAGGGAGAGACCCAGTACTTC.

The chain joins TRBV6-6 to TRBJ1-1, with D uncertain. Per germline, CDR1 MNHNY and CDR2 SVGAGI (reference sequence). Trimming pared 11 bases from V and 5 bases from J, leaving 12 bases between. The CDR3 spans 11 residues. This CDR3 is CASSRGTEAFF. The CDR3 DNA is TGTGCCTCCTCAAGAGGAACTGAAGCTTTCTTT.

V is TRBV5-6 and J is TRBJ2-3; 10 positions match TRBD2. The CDR3 has 15 residues. V lost 1 base and J lost 9; bases outside the gene matches: 8. Germline-derived CDR1 and CDR2 are SGHDT and YYEEEE. CDR3 nucleotides: TGTGCCAGCAGCTTGTTAGGACTAGCGGAACAGACGCAGTATTTT. It translates to CASSLLGLAEQTQYF.

This clone was found a few times. The rearrangement joins TRBV19 to TRBJ2-7; 10 nucleotides align to TRBD1. Looked up from germline, CDR1 is LNHDA and CDR2 is SQIVND (reference sequence). CDR3 length equals 15 residues. V shed 5 bases, J shed 4 bases, and the junction held 8 bases outside the gene matches. Here the CDR3 DNA reads TGTGCCAGTAGTTTCCCGACAGGGGGCTCGTACGAGCAGTACTTC. This translates into CASSFPTGGSYEQYF.

The chain links TRBV7-9 to TRBJ1-3, with a weak D call TRBD1 (5 bases). This CDR3 contains 16 residues. The V end was cut by 5 bases, the J end by 3 bases, with 17 bases between. The germline CDR1 and CDR2 sequences are SEHNR and FQNEAQ (reference sequence). The CDR3 is CASSRSGGRSGNTIYF. The CDR3 DNA follows: TGTGCCAGCAGCCGCTCCGGGGGGAGGAGTGGAAACACCATATATTTT.

A single count supports this clone. The chain carries TRBV10-3 and TRBJ2-1; TRBD2 matches at 10 bases. CDR1 and CDR2 from the germline V gene are ENHRY and SYGVKD. V lost 4 bases to trimming and J lost 6 bases; unmatched junction nucleotides: 6. This CDR3 is built from 15 residues. The CDR3 DNA is TGTGCCATCAGTGGTGGCAAGCGGGAGGGCAATGAGCAGTTCTTC. Amino acid sequence: CAISGGKREGNEQFF.

V usage is TRBV4-3 and J usage is TRBJ2-3; 7 nucleotides match TRBD2. The CDR3 extends over 17 amino acids. Per the germline V gene, CDR1 is LGHNA and CDR2 is YSLEER. V trimming: 1 base; J trimming: 6 bases; junction bases outside the gene matches: 13. The CDR3 DNA follows: TGCGCCAGCAGCCAAGGAGGCGGGGGAGGTCTCGCCGATACGCAGTATTTT. It translates to CASSQGGGGGLADTQYF.